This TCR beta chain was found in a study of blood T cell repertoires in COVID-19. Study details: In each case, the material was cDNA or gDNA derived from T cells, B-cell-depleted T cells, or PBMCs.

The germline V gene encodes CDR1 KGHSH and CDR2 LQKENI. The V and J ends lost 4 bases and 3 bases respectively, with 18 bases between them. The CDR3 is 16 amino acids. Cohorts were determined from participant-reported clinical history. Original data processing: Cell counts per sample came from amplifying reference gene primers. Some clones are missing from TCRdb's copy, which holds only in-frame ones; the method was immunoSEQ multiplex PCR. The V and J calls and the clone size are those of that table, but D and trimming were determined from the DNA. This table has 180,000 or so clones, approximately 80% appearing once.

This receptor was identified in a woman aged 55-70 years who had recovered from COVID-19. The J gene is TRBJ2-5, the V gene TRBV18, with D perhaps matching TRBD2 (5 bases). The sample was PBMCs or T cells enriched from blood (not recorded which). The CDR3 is CASSLRFGGGEETQYF. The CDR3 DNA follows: TGTGCCAGCTCACTCCGTTTCGGCGGAGGTGAAGAGACCCAGTACTTC.